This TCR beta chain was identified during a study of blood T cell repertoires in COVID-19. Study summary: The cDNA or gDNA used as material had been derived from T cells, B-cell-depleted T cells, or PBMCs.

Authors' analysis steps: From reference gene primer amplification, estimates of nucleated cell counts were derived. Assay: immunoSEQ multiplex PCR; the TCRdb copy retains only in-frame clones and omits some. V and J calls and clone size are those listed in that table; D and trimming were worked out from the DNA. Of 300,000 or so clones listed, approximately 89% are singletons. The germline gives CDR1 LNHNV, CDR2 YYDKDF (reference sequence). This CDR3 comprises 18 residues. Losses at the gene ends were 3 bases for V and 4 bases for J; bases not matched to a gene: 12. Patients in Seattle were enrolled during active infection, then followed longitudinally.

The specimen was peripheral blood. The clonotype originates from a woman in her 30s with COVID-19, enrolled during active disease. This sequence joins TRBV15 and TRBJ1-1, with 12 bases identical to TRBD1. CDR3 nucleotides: TGTGCCACCAGCAGGGTGGGACAGGGGGCGAAGAGTAGCACTGAAGCTTTCTTT. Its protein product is CATSRVGQGAKSSTEAFF. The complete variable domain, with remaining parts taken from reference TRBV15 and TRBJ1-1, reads DAMVIQNPRYQVTQFGKPVTLSCSQTLNHNVMYWYQQKSSQAPKLLFHYYDKDFNNEADTPDNFQSRRPNTSFCFLDIRSPGLGDTAMYLCATSRVGQGAKSSTEAFFGQGTRLTVV.